This is a list of T cell receptor beta chains from one sample in a study of T cell responses to AZD1222 COVID-19 vaccine. Libraries were prepared by immunoSEQ multiplex PCR; TCRdb keeps only in-frame clonotypes and omits some of them. The sample has over 85,000 clones; about nine tenths are singletons. The sample consisted of peripheral blood, taken 28 days after the second AZD1222 dose. These receptors were obtained from an adult who received the AZD1222 COVID-19 vaccine. Both conserved end residues are part of each CDR3. D genes are given only for firm matches. The size entry is marked missing in some rows and otherwise reads once, few, many or a size class.

clone size: .; V gene: TRBV10-2; J gene: TRBJ1-1; D gene: .; CDR3 DNA: TGCGCCAGCAGTCCTGGGGGGTTTTGGGACACTGAAGCTTTCTTT; CDR3 protein: CASSPGGFWDTEAFF
clone size: .; V gene: TRBV7-8; J gene: TRBJ2-7; D gene: .; CDR3 DNA: TGTGCCAGCACCTCCCCGATACTCTACGAGCAGTACTTC; CDR3 protein: CASTSPILYEQYF
clone size: .; V gene: TRBV20-1; J gene: TRBJ1-2; D gene: .; CDR3 DNA: TGCAGTGTCGACAGGTTCTATGGCTACACCTTC; CDR3 protein: CSVDRFYGYTF
clone size: .; V gene: TRBV11-2; J gene: TRBJ1-2; D gene: TRBD1; CDR3 DNA: TGTGCCAGCAGCTCAGACAGGGGAGGCTACACCTTC; CDR3 protein: CASSSDRGGYTF
clone size: once; V gene: TRBV19; J gene: TRBJ2-2; D gene: .; CDR3 DNA: TGTGCCAGTAGTTCCCCCGAGGTCGCAACCGGGGAGCTGTTTTTT; CDR3 protein: CASSSPEVATGELFF
clone size: .; V gene: TRBV6-5; J gene: TRBJ1-1; D gene: .; CDR3 DNA: TGTGCCAGCAGTTACACCAGGGCCTTGAACACTGAAGCTTTCTTT; CDR3 protein: CASSYTRALNTEAFF
clone size: .; V gene: TRBV28; J gene: TRBJ2-1; D gene: TRBD1; CDR3 DNA: TGTGCCAGCAGTTTATGGAAGGCAGGGGGCTTTGAGCAGTTCTTC; CDR3 protein: CASSLWKAGGFEQFF
clone size: few; V gene: TRBV4-1; J gene: TRBJ1-5; D gene: .; CDR3 DNA: TGCGCCAGCAGCCAAGACCTCCCCAGCAATAGCAATCAGCCCCAGCATTTT; CDR3 protein: CASSQDLPSNSNQPQHF
clone size: .; V gene: TRBV6-5; J gene: TRBJ2-7; D gene: .; CDR3 DNA: TGTGCCAGCAGTTGGGGACGTGGAGGTGAGCAGTACTTC; CDR3 protein: CASSWGRGGEQYF
clone size: .; V gene: TRBV7-2; J gene: TRBJ2-7; D gene: .; CDR3 DNA: TGTGCCAGCAGGAGGGAACTCGGCTCCTACGAGCAGTACTTC; CDR3 protein: CASRRELGSYEQYF
clone size: .; V gene: TRBV2; J gene: TRBJ2-2; D gene: .; CDR3 DNA: TGTGCCAGCAGTGTCCAACAGGAGAACACCGGGGAGCTGTTTTTT; CDR3 protein: CASSVQQENTGELFF
clone size: .; V gene: TRBV10-2; J gene: TRBJ2-1; D gene: TRBD1; CDR3 DNA: TGCGCCAGCAGGGACAGGGGTTCCTACAATGAGCAGTTCTTC; CDR3 protein: CASRDRGSYNEQFF
clone size: .; V gene: TRBV15; J gene: TRBJ2-6; D gene: .; CDR3 DNA: TGTGCCACCAGCGACCGTCAGGGCTCTGGGGCCAACGTCCTGACTTTC; CDR3 protein: CATSDRQGSGANVLTF
clone size: .; V gene: TRBV18; J gene: TRBJ1-1; D gene: .; CDR3 DNA: TGTGCCAGCTCACCGCGCAGGGACATGAACACTGAAGCTTTCTTT; CDR3 protein: CASSPRRDMNTEAFF
clone size: .; V gene: TRBV30; J gene: TRBJ1-2; D gene: TRBD1; CDR3 DNA: TGTGCCTGGAATCGGGACAGGGAAGGCTACACCTTC; CDR3 protein: CAWNRDREGYTF
clone size: .; V gene: TRBV28; J gene: TRBJ1-1; D gene: .; CDR3 DNA: TGTGCCAGCACCCTAAGAGGGCACAGCCTTGTTATGAACACTGAAGCTTTCTTT; CDR3 protein: CASTLRGHSLVMNTEAFF
clone size: .; V gene: TRBV27; J gene: TRBJ2-7; D gene: .; CDR3 DNA: TGTGCCAGCAGTTATCTAGGCCCCCTCGGCTACGAGCAGTACTTC; CDR3 protein: CASSYLGPLGYEQYF
clone size: .; V gene: TRBV28; J gene: TRBJ1-6; D gene: .; CDR3 DNA: TGTGCCAGCAGTTCTACCCTCGGGAATTCACCCCTCCACTTT; CDR3 protein: CASSSTLGNSPLHF
clone size: .; V gene: TRBV24-1; J gene: TRBJ2-3; D gene: .; CDR3 DNA: TGTGCCACCAGTGATTTTATCAACACGGATACGCAGTATTTT; CDR3 protein: CATSDFINTDTQYF
clone size: .; V gene: TRBV18; J gene: TRBJ2-3; D gene: .; CDR3 DNA: TGTGCCAGCTCACCATTGAGACTAGACAAAGATACGCAGTATTTT; CDR3 protein: CASSPLRLDKDTQYF
clone size: .; V gene: TRBV28; J gene: TRBJ1-2; D gene: .; CDR3 DNA: TGTGCCAGCAGTTCCGACAGAATTTATGGCTACACCTTC; CDR3 protein: CASSSDRIYGYTF
clone size: once; V gene: TRBV5-1; J gene: TRBJ2-3; D gene: .; CDR3 DNA: TGCGCCAGCAGCTTGTCTGATGCAGATACGCAGTATTTT; CDR3 protein: CASSLSDADTQYF
clone size: few; V gene: TRBV7-9; J gene: TRBJ1-1; D gene: .; CDR3 DNA: TGTGCCAGCAGCCCCCAAGGTGGGCTCCTGAGGGTGGGGATCACTGAAGCTTTCTTT; CDR3 protein: CASSPQGGLLRVGITEAFF